The 7 T cell receptor beta chains given below trace back to one sample, sequenced in a study of blood T cell repertoires in COVID-19. Profiling relied on immunoSEQ multiplex PCR, and the TCRdb table lists in-frame clones only, not all of them. The sample lists some 190,000 clones; more than 80% were seen once. Input material: peripheral blood. These receptors all stem from a woman aged 55 to 70 with acute or convalescent COVID-19.

CDR3 amino acids: CASSSSGLTNNEQFF. The DNA for the CDR3 is TGTGCCAGCAGTTCTAGCGGACTAACAAACAATGAGCAGTTCTTC. The chain joins TRBV6-4 to TRBJ2-1, with 7 positions matching TRBD2. Germline CDR1 reads MRHNA; CDR2 reads SNTAGT. J lost 5 bases, V lost 5 bases, and 9 bases had no gene match. The CDR3 length is 15 residues.

This chain links TRBV3-1 (or the pseudogene TRBV3-2) with TRBJ1-4, with unresolved D. The CDR3 has 14 residues. Germline V CDR1 and CDR2: LGHDT, YNNKEL (reference sequence). V lost 1 base, J lost 3 bases, and 6 bases lay in between. DNA for the CDR3: TGTGCCAGCAGCCAAGGCGGGGCTAATGAAAAACTGTTTTTT. Residues: CASSQGGANEKLFF.

The chain combines TRBV24-1 with TRBJ1-5; no definite D call. This CDR3 has 15 residues. V was trimmed by 3 bases and J by 2 bases, leaving 10 bases between them. CDR1 and CDR2 from the germline V gene are KGHDR and SFDVKD. CDR3 sequence (DNA): TGTGCCACCAGTGATGGCAGGATGGGCAATCAGCCCCAGCATTTT. As protein: CATSDGRMGNQPQHF.

The chain joins TRBV10-3 to TRBJ2-1; possibly TRBD2 for D (7 bases). CDR1 is ENHRY and CDR2 is SYGVKD in the germline V gene. Trimming left V 8 bases short and J 8 bases short, with 16 bases between. The CDR3 contains 13 residues. The CDR3 sequence: CAIRGGEYDEQFF. CDR3 DNA sequence: TGTGCCATCCGAGGGGGGGAATATGATGAGCAGTTCTTC.

As regards this clone: Within the sample, other DNA sequences also encode this same CDR3. This sequence joins TRBV2 and TRBJ2-1; D not certain. V lost 6 bases, J lost 4 bases, and 7 bases lay in between. The CDR3 runs to 12 residues. The germline CDR1 and CDR2 sequences are SNHLY and FYNNEI. CDR3 nucleotides: TGTGCCAGCAGCGAGATATACAATGAGCAGTTCTTC. This translates into CASSEIYNEQFF.

This sequence joins TRBV24-1 and TRBJ1-5; D uncertain. Looked up from germline, CDR1 is KGHDR and CDR2 is SFDVKD. Trimming stripped 4 bases from V and 5 bases from J, with 8 bases between. This CDR3 is 13 amino acids long. DNA for the CDR3: TGTGCCACCAGTGAGACCCGGGATCAGCCCCAGCATTTT. This encodes CATSETRDQPQHF.

The genes are TRBV6-1 and TRBJ1-2; maybe TRBD1 (6 bases). The CDR3 loop spans 12 amino acids. V gave up 2 bases and J gave up 10 bases, with 11 bases separating them. Germline V gene data show CDR1 as MNHNS and CDR2 as SASEGT. The CDR3 is CASSERTAFYTF. The DNA of the CDR3 is TGTGCCAGCAGTGAAAGGACAGCTTTCTACACCTTC.